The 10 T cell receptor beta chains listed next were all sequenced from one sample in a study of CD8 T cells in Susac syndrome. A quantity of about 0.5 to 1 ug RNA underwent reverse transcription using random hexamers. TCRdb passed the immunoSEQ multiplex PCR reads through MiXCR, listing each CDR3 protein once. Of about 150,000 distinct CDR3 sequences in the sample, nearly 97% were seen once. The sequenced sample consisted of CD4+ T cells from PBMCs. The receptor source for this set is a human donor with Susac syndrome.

CDR3 bases: TGCAGTGCTAGAGATCCGGGTGGGAACACTGAAGCTTTCTTT. Translation: CSARDPGGNTEAFF. This chain uses TRBV20-1 with TRBJ1-1; D is uncertain. This CDR3 comprises 14 residues. V was pared by 0 bases and J by 1 base, with 9 bases between. Germline V gene sequence: CDR1 DFQATT, CDR2 SNEGSKA (reference sequence).

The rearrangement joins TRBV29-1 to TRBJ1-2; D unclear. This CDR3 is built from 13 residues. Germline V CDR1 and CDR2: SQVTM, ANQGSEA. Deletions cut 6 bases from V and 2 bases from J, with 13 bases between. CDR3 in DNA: TGCAGCGTCGTCAGCGGGAGCAACTATGGCTACACCTTC. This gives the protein CSVVSGSNYGYTF.

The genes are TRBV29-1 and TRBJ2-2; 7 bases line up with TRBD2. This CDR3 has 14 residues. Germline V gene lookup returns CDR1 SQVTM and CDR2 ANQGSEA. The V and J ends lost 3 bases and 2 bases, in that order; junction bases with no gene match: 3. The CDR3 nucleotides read TGCAGCGTTGACGGGACTATTAACACCGGGGAGCTGTTTTTT. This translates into CSVDGTINTGELFF.

The CDR3 protein is CASSPGLAGGDEQFF. DNA of the CDR3: TGTGCCAGCAGTCCCGGACTAGCGGGAGGGGATGAGCAGTTCTTC. The V call is TRBV6-6, the J call TRBJ2-1; TRBD2 matches at 15 bases. The CDR3 loop spans 15 amino acids. The V and J ends lost 5 bases and 8 bases, in that order; junction bases with no gene match: 4. Germline CDR1 MNHNY, CDR2 SVGAGI (reference sequence).

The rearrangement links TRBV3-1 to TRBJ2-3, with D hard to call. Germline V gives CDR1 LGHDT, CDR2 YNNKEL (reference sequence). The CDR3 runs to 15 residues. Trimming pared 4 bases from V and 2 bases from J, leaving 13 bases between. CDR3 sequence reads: CASSRQPQTTDTQYF. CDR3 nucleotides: TGTGCCAGCAGCCGCCAGCCACAGACCACAGATACGCAGTATTTT.

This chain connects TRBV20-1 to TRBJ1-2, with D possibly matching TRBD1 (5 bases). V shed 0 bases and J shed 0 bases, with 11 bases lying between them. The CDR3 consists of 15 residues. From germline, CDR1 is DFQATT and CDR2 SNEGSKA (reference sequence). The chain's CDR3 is CSARDLRGANYGYTF. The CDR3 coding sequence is TGCAGTGCTAGAGATCTACGGGGGGCTAACTATGGCTACACCTTC.

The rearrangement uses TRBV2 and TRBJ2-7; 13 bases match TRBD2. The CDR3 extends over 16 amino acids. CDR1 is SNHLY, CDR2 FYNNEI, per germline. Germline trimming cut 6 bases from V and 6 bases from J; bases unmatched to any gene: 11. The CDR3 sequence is CASSQRRTSGGAEQYF. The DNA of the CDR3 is TGTGCCAGCAGCCAGAGACGCACTAGCGGGGGGGCCGAGCAGTACTTC.

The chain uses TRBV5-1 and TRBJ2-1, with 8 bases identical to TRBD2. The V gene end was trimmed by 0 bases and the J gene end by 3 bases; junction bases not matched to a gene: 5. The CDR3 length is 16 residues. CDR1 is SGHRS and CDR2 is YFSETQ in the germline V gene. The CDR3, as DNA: TGCGCCAGCAGCTTGGTGCTGGCGGGGGGCTACAATGAGCAGTTCTTC. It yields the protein CASSLVLAGGYNEQFF.

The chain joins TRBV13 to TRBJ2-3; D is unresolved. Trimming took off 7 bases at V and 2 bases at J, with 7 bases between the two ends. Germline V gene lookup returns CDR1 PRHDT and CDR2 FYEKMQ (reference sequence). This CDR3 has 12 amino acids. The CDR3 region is CASTRITDTQYF. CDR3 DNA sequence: TGTGCCAGCACCAGGATCACAGATACGCAGTATTTT.

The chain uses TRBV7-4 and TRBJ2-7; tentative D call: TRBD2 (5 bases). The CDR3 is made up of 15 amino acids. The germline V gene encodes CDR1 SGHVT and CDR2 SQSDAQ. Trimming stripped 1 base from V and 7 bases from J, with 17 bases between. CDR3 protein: CASSLGKAAPGEQYF. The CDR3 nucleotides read TGTGCCAGCAGCTTAGGGAAAGCAGCCCCGGGGGAGCAGTACTTC. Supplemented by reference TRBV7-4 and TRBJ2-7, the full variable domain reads GAGVSQSPRYKVAKRGRDVALRCDSISGHVTLYWYRQTLGQGSEVLTYSQSDAQRDKSGRPSGRFSAERPERSVSTLKIQRTEQGDSAVYLCASSLGKAAPGEQYFGPGTRLTVT.